Presented here are 13 T cell receptor beta chains from one specimen sequenced in a study of CD8+ T cells in alopecia areata (dated by TCRdb to the late 2010s). The time point label on this specimen signifies: baseline before oral tofacitinib. Library method: the immunoSEQ multiplex PCR assay. For TCR sequencing, RNA was extracted from every sample and reverse transcribed into cDNA to serve as template. TCRdb limited this immuneACCESS table to in-frame rearrangements with V and J called. A share of clones is missing; checked studies link under half to unresolved V genes, and the rest is unexplained. In this sample the table shows 180,000 or so clones, roughly 60% of which occur a single time. 1.7% of the sample belongs to the ten largest clones. The source was CD4+ T cells sorted from blood, collected at week 0. These receptors were obtained from a human donor with alopecia areata.

The chain is built from TRBV7-2 and TRBJ2-3; possible D gene TRBD1, 5 bases. Per germline, CDR1 SGHTA and CDR2 FQGNSA. Trimming removed 3 bases at V and 5 bases at J, with 15 bases between. This CDR3 has 15 amino acids. The CDR3 DNA follows: TGTGCCAGCAGCTTCAAACAGGAATCTGGAGATACGCAGTATTTT. It specifies CASSFKQESGDTQYF.

With respect to this clone: This sample also contains other DNA sequences that code for the same CDR3. The chain recombines TRBV29-1 with TRBJ1-1, with a possible D match to TRBD1 (5 bases). V was cut by 4 bases and J by 0 bases, with 6 bases left in between. This CDR3 contains 12 residues. Germline lookup yields CDR1 SQVTM and CDR2 ANQGSEA. CDR3 in DNA: TGCAGCGTTGTGGGGGTGAACACTGAAGCTTTCTTT. Translated, it gives CSVVGVNTEAFF.

This sequence joins TRBV28 and TRBJ2-7; maybe TRBD1 (5 bases). CDR1 and CDR2 (germline): MDHEN, SYDVKM. CDR3 length: 14 residues. Deletions cut 6 bases from V and 3 bases from J, with 15 bases between. CDR3 region: CASRLRGHGYEQYF. Here the CDR3 DNA reads TGTGCCAGCAGACTTAGGGGTCATGGCTACGAGCAGTACTTC.

This clone has just a few counts. The chain recombines TRBV30 with TRBJ1-1, with 11 bases that match TRBD1. The CDR3 is 14 residues long. The V gene's germline CDR1 is GTSNPN and CDR2 SVGIG (reference sequence). The V gene end was trimmed by 6 bases and the J gene end by 3 bases; junction bases not matched to a gene: 6. CDR3 in amino acids: CACLRDRGDTEAFF. CDR3 bases: TGTGCCTGCCTCCGGGACAGGGGGGACACTGAAGCTTTCTTT.

This chain uses TRBV29-1 with TRBJ1-1; no clear D gene. The CDR3 contains 10 residues. Trimming stripped 8 bases from V and 10 bases from J, with 14 bases between. CDR1 and CDR2 from the germline V gene are SQVTM and ANQGSEA. CDR3 DNA sequence: TGCAGCACGGTGACCCTCGGAGCTTTCTTT. Its protein product is CSTVTLGAFF.

The chain has TRBV4-2 and TRBJ2-1, with 9 bases fitting TRBD1. Trimming at V came to 0 bases and at J to 9 bases, leaving 9 bases not matched to a gene. There are 16 residues in the CDR3. From germline, CDR1 is LGHNA and CDR2 YNFKEQ. Here the CDR3 reads CASSQESLDRGVEQFF. CDR3 coding DNA: TGTGCCAGCAGCCAAGAATCCCTCGACAGGGGGGTTGAGCAGTTCTTC.

In the case of this clone: This same CDR3 is encoded by further DNA sequences in the sample. The J gene is TRBJ1-5, the V gene TRBV7-2; D uncertain. V lost 2 bases and J 2 bases, leaving 7 bases between the germline ends. CDR3 length equals 14 residues. From germline, CDR1 is SGHTA and CDR2 FQGNSA. CDR3: CASSLSGGNQPQHF. The CDR3 bases are TGTGCCAGCAGCTTATCTGGAGGCAATCAGCCCCAGCATTTT.

The chain combines TRBV10-3 with TRBJ1-2; D is undetermined. The V gene's germline CDR1 is ENHRY and CDR2 SYGVKD. Trimming removed 5 bases at V and 0 bases at J, with 7 bases between. The CDR3 loop spans 13 amino acids. The CDR3 DNA reads as TGTGCCATCAGTAAGGAGACTAACTATGGCTACACCTTC. Translated, it gives CAISKETNYGYTF.

This clone was counted a few times. J is TRBJ1-6 and V is TRBV6-5; D not resolved. This CDR3 comprises 12 residues. V lost 6 bases and J 3 bases, leaving 3 bases between the germline ends. The germline gives CDR1 MNHEY, CDR2 SVGAGI. As DNA, the CDR3 is TGTGCCAGCAGACTCTATAATTCACCCCTCCACTTT. This gives the protein CASRLYNSPLHF.

The chain employs TRBV2 and TRBJ2-6; D might be TRBD1 (5 bases). In germline, CDR1 is SNHLY, CDR2 FYNNEI. The CDR3 length is 16 residues. V shed 4 bases and J shed 1 base, with 11 bases lying between them. The CDR3 DNA follows: TGTGCCAGCAGTGGGGGCGAGCCATCTGGGGCCAACGTCCTGACTTTC. Amino acids: CASSGGEPSGANVLTF.

The sample holds a few counts of this clone. This rearrangement joins TRBV7-2 to TRBJ2-3; the D gene is possibly TRBD2 (6 bases). The CDR3 runs 15 residues. V lost 1 base to trimming and J lost 4 bases, with 12 bases between them. Germline V gene lookup returns CDR1 SGHTA and CDR2 FQGNSA. CDR3 in DNA: TGTGCCAGCAGCTTAGGACTAGTCAGAGCAGATACGCAGTATTTT. It is translated as CASSLGLVRADTQYF. Combining the CDR3 with reference TRBV7-2 and TRBJ2-3 gives the whole variable domain GAGVSQSPSNKVTEKGKDVELRCDPISGHTALYWYRQSLGQGLEFLIYFQGNSAPDKSGLPSDRFSAERTGGSVSTLTIQRTQQEDSAVYLCASSLGLVRADTQYFGPGTRLTVL.

The chain combines TRBV9 with TRBJ2-2; TRBD1 agrees at 7 bases. Per germline, CDR1 SGDLS and CDR2 YYNGEE. CDR3 length: 16 amino acids. Germline trimming cut 0 bases from V and 4 bases from J; bases unmatched to any gene: 6. The CDR3 bases are TGTGCCAGCAGCGTAGGAGGGGGCGCGGGCACCGGGGAGCTGTTTTTT. Its translation is CASSVGGGAGTGELFF.

There are a few counts of this clone. The CDR3 reads CASSLAGTGVGYTF. The DNA for the CDR3 is TGTGCCAGCAGCTTGGCCGGGACAGGGGTAGGCTACACCTTC. V gene TRBV7-2 combines with J gene TRBJ1-2, with 10 nucleotides matching TRBD1. The CDR3 runs to 14 residues. In germline, CDR1 is SGHTA, CDR2 FQGNSA. V lost 3 bases, J lost 8 bases, and 6 bases stayed unmatched.